Included here is one TCR beta chain sequence, with context. What this receptor recognizes is not known. Library preparation used the immunoSEQ multiplex PCR assay. For the multiplex PCR, a mixture combining 60 forward primers for TCR Vbeta segments and 13 reverse primers for TCR Jbeta segments was used. Amplification of the CDR3 region of rearranged TCR beta genes was performed with a multiplex PCR assay on genomic DNA. The Illumina HiSeq System was used to sequence the amplified TCR beta libraries as 87-base-pair reads. The original pipeline was this. A later analysis tallied 80 million to 95 million unique TCR beta chains across the 640 or so repertoires, and around 9.9 million of those chains were shared by two or more donors. Raw reads were error-corrected and collapsed into unique sequences by a nearest-neighbor algorithm in which closely related sequences were merged to remove PCR and sequencing errors. V, D and J gene segments were assigned by aligning CDR3 sequences to IMGT reference sequences. For a sequence to be retained, a match of at least six nucleotides was required to both a V gene segment and a J gene segment. A rearrangement counted as productive if the CDR3 had no stop codons and remained in frame with V and J, and every other rearrangement counted as non-productive. CDR3 was defined by IMGT convention, running from the second conserved V-encoded cysteine to the conserved J-encoded phenylalanine. The earlier analysis of about 610 of the donors excluded any sequence lacking an unambiguous match to a single V gene segment. In an earlier analysis of 450 to 750 of the donors, a V segment was called functional when productive rearrangements were above 56.7%, and segregating when the standard deviation between donors exceeded 5%. A statistical classification framework was built for diagnosing cytomegalovirus status from the catalog of TCR beta chain sequences. V and J gene assignment, in a later analysis, came from comparing TCR nucleotide sequences with IMGT/GENE-DB human TR gene sequences. Using the TCRdist pipeline, a later analysis assigned CDR3 sequences along with most-parsimonious VDJ recombination scenarios. A later analysis defined each TCR beta chain by its CDR3 amino acid sequence plus V-gene family, and excluded reads lacking a unique V-gene family. A later analysis removed roughly 590 highly shared, low-generation-probability nucleotide sequences to deal with suspected cross-contamination and a sequencing artifact. In a later analysis, a clonal expansion index was calculated for each public chain from normalized within-repertoire ranks of inferred template counts. A later analysis computed generation probabilities with a VDJ recombination model fitted to out-of-frame rearrangements, and checked the results against IGoR. In a later analysis, hypergeometric tests were used to score TCR-TCR, TCR-HLA and TCR-CMV co-occurrence, with a repertoire-size bias correction applied to TCR pairs. To estimate false discovery rates, a later analysis permuted the HLA or CMV assignments 20 times. A later analysis grouped co-occurring TCRs with DBSCAN, adding TCRdist sequence similarity when clustering within HLA-allele-positive subsets. Co-occurrence clustering excluded repertoires with fewer than 30,000 or more than 120,000 public chains, plus five with anomalous nucleotide sharing. TCRdb mirrors the immuneACCESS table, restricted to in-frame sequences. Some clones are absent from its copies; in checked studies, under half trace to an unresolved V gene, and the reason for the others is unknown. Clone size and V and J calls were adopted from that table, with D and trimming inferred from the DNA. The data table for this sample lists under 200,000 clones. The top ten clonotypes cover about 6% of the sample.

The sample belongs to a study of cytomegalovirus exposure and HLA in healthy donors (TCRdb year 2017). Notes on the research overall: An earlier analysis of more than 550 of the donors reported 276 Gb of sequence data and around 110 million unique TCR beta sequences obtained from about 180 million T cells. An earlier analysis of more than 450 of the donors used high-throughput TCR beta sequencing to judge whether each TCR beta V gene segment behaved as functional or pseudogenic. All discovery cohort repertoires had been generated on a single sequencing platform. A later analysis re-analyzed previously published TCR beta repertoires from 666 donors and added high-resolution HLA genotyping to study TCR occurrence patterns. The study combined high-throughput TCR immunosequencing, statistical association of individual TCRs with disease status, and machine learning to predict cytomegalovirus infection status. Typing coverage varied by locus: about 620-640 donors for A, B, C, DRB1 and DQB1; roughly 520 for DQA1; more than 600 for DPA1; 450 to 480 for DPB1. Donor age, sex, ethnicity and CMV serostatus were compiled alongside the repertoire data. The study used immunosequencing to profile the T cell repertoires of approximately 640 subjects and linked those repertoires to cytomegalovirus serostatus. In the later analysis, no new phenotypic data were used to find candidate immune exposures; instead, reliance was placed on TCR beta sequences and their occurrence across donors. Both class I and class II loci were covered by HLA typing, at four-digit resolution. In addition to the first cohort of 650 to 800 subjects, a separate validation cohort of 120 different subjects was used. The genetic ancestry cluster associated with self-reported Caucasian donors included over 80% of the 398 genotyped donors. The aim of the study was to test whether cataloging public T cell receptors could identify signatures of past pathogen exposure. A later genetic analysis used genome-wide SNP genotypes for about three fifths of the 666 donors, treating that subset as a discovery cohort. Because of strong linkage in the cohort, five DR-DQ haplotypes were treated as single units for association and clustering. An early release that covered 640 HLA-typed donors contained approximately 300 gigabases of sequencing data and some 87 million unique TCR sequences. Among 300 to 500 genotyped donors of the cohort, an average of roughly 230,000 unique TCR beta nucleotide sequences was sequenced per donor, of which 15% to 20% were non-productive.

In total, approximately 690 healthy bone marrow donors made up the cohort. At the time of sampling, every cohort member was nominally healthy, though immune exposures that went unrecorded were likely present. The donor was CMV seronegative and was included in the group of several hundred seronegative cohort members. Each donor provided a peripheral blood sample, and peripheral blood mononuclear cells were used for TCR beta sequencing. Genomic DNA was extracted from the blood cell samples with the Qiagen DNeasy Blood Extraction Kit. The CDR3, cysteine through phenylalanine, is 13 amino acids long. The sequence is cut down to CDR3 DNA, 39 bases in frame from base 1. Deletion took 4 bases off V and 3 bases off J, with a span of 10 bases between the germline ends. Reading the germline V gene (reference sequence) gives CDR1 SEHNR and CDR2 FQNEAQ. Overall results and qualifications from the work: Strong co-occurrence of HLA alleles, especially DR and DQ, made assigning TCR associations to individual alleles difficult. A later analysis found that most CMV-associated TCR beta chains appeared HLA-restricted, with HLA associations seemingly driven largely by CMV exposure. Because counts were too low, seventeen rarely observed V segments, including chromosome 9 orphons, were excluded from the earlier analysis of around 640 of the donors. Presence/absence analyses assumed roughly uniform sequencing depth across donors, an assumption that may not hold. Most TCR sequences were observed very rarely across donors, whereas some public TCRs were present in many individuals. In the study, approximately 150 TCR beta chains were listed as associated with cytomegalovirus. A further reported finding was that TCR beta sequences accurately predicted the HLA-A and HLA-B alleles for most subjects in the first cohort. In an earlier analysis of approximately 600 of the donors, most TCR beta V segments were observed in productive rearrangements about 90% or about 30% of the time, broadly matching IMGT annotations. Three of the identified cytomegalovirus-associated TCR beta chains were confirmed in vitro to be specific for cytomegalovirus antigens. According to a later analysis, TCR association rates differed among HLA loci, with DRB1 alleles showing the most associated TCRs and HLA-C alleles showing the fewest. CMV serostatus was the only immune exposure information available for the cohort. Correlated functional status among segregating V segments might be attributable to linkage disequilibrium, but an unknown experimental factor could not be ruled out. A cluster of highly shared sequence variants was judged likely to represent a technical artifact of the sequencing pipeline. Only TCR beta chains were sequenced in this cohort, and the absence of alpha or paired-chain data limited detectable features. Because some donors lacked HLA typing at each locus, the association tests relied only on the typed subset. According to the authors, the approach could potentially be generalized to other disease states and immunological phenotypes. Several of the top co-occurrence clusters appeared to be linked to parvovirus B19, influenza, CMV and Epstein-Barr virus, according to a later analysis. In a later analysis, HLA-associated TCR beta chains were found to be more clonally expanded and to have lower generation probabilities than equally common non-associated chains. A later analysis associated 15,000 to 20,000 TCR beta sequences with specific HLA alleles at a false discovery rate of 0.05. In a later genetic analysis, a missense DCLRE1C variant was associated with V-gene and J-gene trimming of TCR beta chains, and the association was replicated in an independent cohort. Compared with the roughly 670-donor mean, donors in an Asian-associated ancestry cluster had fewer N-insertions in productive TCRs, according to a later genetic analysis. In both the original and validation cohorts, the classifier was reported to diagnose cytomegalovirus status with high specificity and sensitivity. Some IMGT-functional V segments, including TRBV6-2 and TRBV6-3, could not be distinguished by the 87-base-pair reads and were therefore excluded.

The sample comprised PBMCs. The sequence was collected from a man aged 30 to 45 in good health and CMV-seronegative. Recombination joined TRBV7-9 with TRBJ2-7; a tentative D match to TRBD2 spans 6 bases. The CDR3 reads CASSSDYHYEQYF. The DNA reads as follows: TGTGCCAGCAGCTCGGACTACCACTACGAGCAGTACTTC.